This T cell receptor (beta chain) appears in the sequencing data of a study of regulatory T cells in long-lasting Graves disease. Study results and limitations: Rather than thyroid tissue, only peripheral blood underwent study. Persistent cases of Graves' showed reduced TCR diversity relative to newly diagnosed patients.

Combining iRepertoire HTBI primers with Arm-PCR of CDR3 regions, the authors built TCR beta libraries. Original processing notes: Identification yielded around 58 TRBV and over eleven TRBJ segments across samples. TCRdb called the multiplex PCR reads again in MiXCR, with one record for every CDR3 protein. The V and J calls reflect TCRdb's pipeline rather than the authors' work. The table includes roughly 420,000 distinct CDR3 sequences, roughly a sixth detected once. CDR1 and CDR2 (germline): MDHEN, SYDVKM. The CDR3 runs to 16 residues. The time point: newly diagnosed GD, antithyroid drugs for less than 3 months. The TCR library was made from RNA that had been extracted from PBMCs in TRIzol. In this sample, this clonotype turned up a few times. Its specificity is not known. This sequence may be a read error, since a much larger clone differs from it by one base.

The chain joins TRBV28 to TRBJ2-7; D ambiguous. This TCR came from a female donor with Graves disease. This sample comprised peripheral blood mononuclear cells (PBMCs), obtained at new diagnosis, from a patient treated with antithyroid drugs. This chain's CDR3 is CASSFNAAFRSYEHYF. The CDR3 DNA reads TGTGCCAGCAGTTTTAATGCTGCCTTTCGCTCCTACGAGCATTACTTC.